This T cell receptor (beta chain) was obtained from a study of shared clonotypes between healthy human individuals (dated by TCRdb to the early 2020s). In terms of the full investigation: A couple of women and a few men aged 18 to 49 years were included in the cohort. Leukapheresis yielded between about 0.85 and 9.5 billion PBMCs per donor. Different laboratories and diverse techniques were used to prepare libraries and sequence TCR repertoires, to increase sequencing depth and limit assay-specific biases. For each donor, CD4 naive and CD4 memory were each run on three plates, CD8 naive on two plates, and CD8 memory on one plate. Blood TCR repertoires of several healthy adults were deeply sequenced to estimate repertoire size and the extent of clonotype sharing between individuals.

Points the paper makes about the study in general: Naive subsets generally had larger estimated clonotype richness than memory subsets did. Because the study included only a small number of donors, the genetic and exposure-history diversity represented was limited. Across a few donors, around 5.4% of naive CD4, approximately 3.5% of naive CD8, 2.3% of memory CD4, and about 0.4% of memory CD8 clonotypes were shared. Pairwise subsampling indicated that sequencing depth was expected to affect the degree of clonotype sharing among donors. Incomplete sequencing was indicated by rarefaction of sorted-subset datasets, despite the large sequencing depth. Higher generation probabilities were observed for clonotypes shared by all four sorted-subset donors than for non-shared clonotypes. Only blood was sampled, and tissue TCR repertoires likely differ from those in blood.

The donors were healthy, HIV-negative adults with no recently reported acute infections or vaccinations. Every donor was a Caucasian adult residing in Nashville, Tennessee, USA. CD4+ T cells were enriched by magnetic negative selection, after which naive cells were positively selected on CD45RA and the negative fraction was taken as the memory subset. After blood collection by leukapheresis, PBMCs were isolated using Ficoll-Histopaque density gradient centrifugation and then cryopreserved in the vapor phase of liquid nitrogen. Analytical flow cytometry was used to check the purity and quantity of every magnetically sorted T cell population. Genomic DNA was isolated from each sorted fraction and quantified by UV absorbance on a Nanodrop 2000c. For this clone: What antigen it recognizes has not been identified. There are no base qualities to consult, and no much larger clone falls within one base.

TCR CDR3 regions were amplified from genomic DNA by multiplex PCR using the deep immunoSEQ assay. Genomic DNA extracted from each cell subset was distributed evenly over all wells of several immunoSEQ 96-well plates, and each plate served as one replicate. For sorted subsets, 200 ng of genomic DNA, equivalent to around 30,000 T cell genomes, went into each replicate PCR. The purified libraries were quantified using a Qubit 3.0 fluorometer, sized with a Bioanalyzer 2100, and then quantified again using the KAPA Library Quantification kit. A separate single-read 150-cycle Illumina NextSeq 550 flow cell was used to sequence each immunoSEQ 96-well plate. In the source study's methods: Because only junctional sequences without quality scores were contained in the immunoSEQ output, filtering matching that applied to full-length reads could not be performed. Sequences were annotated with PyIR, a Python wrapper for IgBLAST v1.9, using IMGT germline references to assign V/J genes and CDR3. Reads with weak V/J assignments (E-value above 1e-6), missing CDR3, stop codons, out-of-frame junctions, or ambiguous translated residues were removed. V3J clonotypes were defined as sequences sharing the same inferred V gene, J gene, and CDR3 amino acid sequence. To compute the percentage overlap between repertoires, the number of shared unique clonotypes was divided by the size of the smaller repertoire. RTK rarefaction, the Chao1 estimator, and Recon v2.1 estimates of unobserved clonotypes were used to assess repertoire richness. Generation probabilities were computed with OLGA for all TCRbeta clonotypes obtained by the gDNA method from a few donors. The source is immuneACCESS, and TCRdb retained only in-frame sequences with V and J called. Part of the clones is not carried over; for the studies checked, unresolved V genes explain less than half of this, and the remainder is unexplained. V and J calls and clone size are copied from that table; D and trimming were computed from the DNA. For this sample the table gives 2 million to 2.5 million clones, of which 90% to 95% were detected only once. The top ten clones comprise more than 0.1% of the sample.

Its CDR3 holds 20 amino acids, cysteine through phenylalanine. Only the CDR3 DNA stays, 60 bases, in frame from base 1. The germline V gene specifies SGHRS as CDR1 and YFSETQ as CDR2. Ends trimmed: V by 2 bases, J by 4 bases; bases unmatched to a gene: 21. Here the chain combines TRBV5-1 and TRBJ1-2; 9 bases in the junction line up with TRBD1. The sequence was collected from a man younger than 30 in good health. The sequencing sample was made of naive CD4+ T cells sorted from blood. Read against the paper, the sample's cell subset or site label means: CD45RA+ positively selected. The nucleotides read TGCGCCAGCAGCTTAGATCCTCTTATATCGGGACAGGGTTTAACCTATGGCTACACCTTC. Translated, this gives CASSLDPLISGQGLTYGYTF.